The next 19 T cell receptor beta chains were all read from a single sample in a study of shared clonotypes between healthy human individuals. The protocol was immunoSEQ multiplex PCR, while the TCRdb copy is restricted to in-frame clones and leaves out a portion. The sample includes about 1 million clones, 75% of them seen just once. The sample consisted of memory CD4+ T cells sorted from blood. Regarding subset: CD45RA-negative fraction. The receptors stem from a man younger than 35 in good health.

The CDR3 loop is CSGMTGTNEKLFF. DNA for the CDR3: TGCAGCGGGATGACAGGCACTAATGAAAAACTGTTTTTT. The chain links TRBV29-1 to TRBJ1-4; D might be TRBD1 (6 bases). The germline CDR1 and CDR2 sequences are SQVTM and ANQGSEA. The CDR3 extends over 13 amino acids. Trimming removed 7 bases from V and 2 bases from J, with 11 bases in between.

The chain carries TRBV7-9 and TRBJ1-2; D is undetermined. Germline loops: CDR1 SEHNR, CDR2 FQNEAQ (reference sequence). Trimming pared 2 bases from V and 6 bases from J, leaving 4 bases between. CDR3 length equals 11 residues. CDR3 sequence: CASSLMDGYTF. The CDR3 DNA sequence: TGTGCCAGCAGCTTAATGGATGGCTACACCTTC.

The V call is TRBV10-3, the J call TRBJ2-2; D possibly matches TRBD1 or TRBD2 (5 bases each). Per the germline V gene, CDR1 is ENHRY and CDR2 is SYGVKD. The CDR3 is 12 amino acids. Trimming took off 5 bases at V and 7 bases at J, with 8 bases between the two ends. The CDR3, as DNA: TGTGCCATCAGTAGGGACGTCGGGGAGCTGTTTTTT. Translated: CAISRDVGELFF.

Here the CDR3 DNA reads TGTGCCTGGAGTACGTATACCACGGGACAGAGGGAAAAAGCTTTCTTT. Translation gives CAWSTYTTGQREKAFF. The J gene is TRBJ1-1, the V gene TRBV30; TRBD1 matches 7 bases. V shed 2 bases, J shed 9 bases, and the junction held 18 bases outside the gene matches. This CDR3 is 16 amino acids long. Germline CDR1 and CDR2: GTSNPN and SVGIG (reference sequence).

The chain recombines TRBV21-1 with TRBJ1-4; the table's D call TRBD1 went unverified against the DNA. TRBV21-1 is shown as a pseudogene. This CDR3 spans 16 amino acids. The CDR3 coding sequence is TGTGCCAGCAGCAAAGGATGGACAGGGGGCTCTGAAAAACTGTTTTTT. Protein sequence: CASSKGWTGGSEKLFF.

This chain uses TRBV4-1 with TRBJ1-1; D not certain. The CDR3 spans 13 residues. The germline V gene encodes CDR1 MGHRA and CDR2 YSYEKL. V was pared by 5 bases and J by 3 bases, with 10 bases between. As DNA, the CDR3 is TGCGCCAGCAGCGCCCAGTCCGACACTGAAGCTTTCTTT. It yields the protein CASSAQSDTEAFF.

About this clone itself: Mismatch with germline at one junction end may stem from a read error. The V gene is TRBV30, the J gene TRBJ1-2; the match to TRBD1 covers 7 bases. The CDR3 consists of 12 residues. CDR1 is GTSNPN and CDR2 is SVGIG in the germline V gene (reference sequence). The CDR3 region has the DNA TGTGCCTTCGCGACAGGGCCCTATGGCCACACCTTC. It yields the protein CAFATGPYGHTF.

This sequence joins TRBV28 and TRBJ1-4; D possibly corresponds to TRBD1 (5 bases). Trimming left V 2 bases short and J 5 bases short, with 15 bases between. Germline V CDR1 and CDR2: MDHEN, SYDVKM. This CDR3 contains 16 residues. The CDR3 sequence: CASSLVPGRGNEKLFF. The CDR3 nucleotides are TGTGCCAGCAGTTTAGTTCCGGGACGGGGAAATGAAAAACTGTTTTTT.

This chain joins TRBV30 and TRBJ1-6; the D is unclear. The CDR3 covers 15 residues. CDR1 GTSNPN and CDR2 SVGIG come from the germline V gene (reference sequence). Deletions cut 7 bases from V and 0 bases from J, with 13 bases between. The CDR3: CASQVGSSYNSPLHF. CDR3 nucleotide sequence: TGTGCCTCTCAGGTCGGGAGCTCCTATAATTCACCCCTCCACTTT.

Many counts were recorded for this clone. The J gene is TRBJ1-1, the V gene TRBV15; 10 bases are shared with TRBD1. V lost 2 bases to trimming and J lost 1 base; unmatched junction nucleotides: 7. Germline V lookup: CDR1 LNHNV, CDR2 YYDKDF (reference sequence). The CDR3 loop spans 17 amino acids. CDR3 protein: CATSRPGQGISNTEAFF. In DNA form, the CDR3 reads TGTGCCACCAGCAGACCGGGACAGGGGATCTCGAACACTGAAGCTTTCTTT.

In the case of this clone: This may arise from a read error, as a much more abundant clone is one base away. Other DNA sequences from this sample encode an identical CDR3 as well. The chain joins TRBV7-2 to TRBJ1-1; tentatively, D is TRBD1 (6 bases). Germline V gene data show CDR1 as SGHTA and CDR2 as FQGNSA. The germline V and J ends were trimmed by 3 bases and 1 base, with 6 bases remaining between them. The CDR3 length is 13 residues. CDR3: CASSLTGNTEAFF. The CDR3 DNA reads TGTGCCAGCAGCTTGACAGGGAACACTGAAGCTTTCTTT.

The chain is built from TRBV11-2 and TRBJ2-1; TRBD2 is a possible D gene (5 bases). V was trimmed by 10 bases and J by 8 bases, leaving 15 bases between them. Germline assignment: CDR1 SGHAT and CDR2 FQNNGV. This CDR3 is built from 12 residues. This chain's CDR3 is CATKTLADEQFF. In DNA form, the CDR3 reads TGTGCCACCAAGACCCTAGCAGATGAGCAGTTCTTC.

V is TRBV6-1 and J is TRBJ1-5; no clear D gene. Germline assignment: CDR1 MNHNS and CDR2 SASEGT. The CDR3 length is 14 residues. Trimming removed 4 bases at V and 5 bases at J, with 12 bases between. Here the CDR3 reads CASSGEAGYQPQHF. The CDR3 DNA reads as TGTGCCAGCAGTGGAGAGGCGGGTTATCAGCCCCAGCATTTT.

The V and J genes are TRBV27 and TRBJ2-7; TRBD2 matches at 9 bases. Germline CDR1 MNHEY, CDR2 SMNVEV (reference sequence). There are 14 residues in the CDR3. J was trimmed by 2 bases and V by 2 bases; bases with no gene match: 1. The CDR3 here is CASSLQRGAYEQYF. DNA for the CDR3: TGTGCCAGCAGTTTACAGCGGGGGGCCTACGAGCAGTACTTC.

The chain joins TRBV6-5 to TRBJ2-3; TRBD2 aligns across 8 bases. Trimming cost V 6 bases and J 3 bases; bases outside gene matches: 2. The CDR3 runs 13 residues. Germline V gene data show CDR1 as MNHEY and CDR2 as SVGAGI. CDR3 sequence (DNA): TGTGCCAGCAGGGTAGCGGGGACAGATACGCAGTATTTT. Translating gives CASRVAGTDTQYF.

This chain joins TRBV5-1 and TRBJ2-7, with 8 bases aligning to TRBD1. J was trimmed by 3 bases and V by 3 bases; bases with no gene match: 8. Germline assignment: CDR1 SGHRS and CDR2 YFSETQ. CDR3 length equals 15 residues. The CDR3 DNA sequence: TGCGCCAGCAGCTACGAGACAGGGGTAATCTACGAGCAGTACTTC. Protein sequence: CASSYETGVIYEQYF.

Here the CDR3 reads CASSPLTEQFF. The CDR3 DNA reads as TGTGCCAGCAGCCCCTTGACGGAGCAGTTCTTC. This sequence joins TRBV7-2 and TRBJ2-1; D is unclear. Germline assignment: CDR1 SGHTA and CDR2 FQGNSA. The length of the CDR3 is 11 residues. V was trimmed by 5 bases and J by 10 bases, leaving 9 bases between them.

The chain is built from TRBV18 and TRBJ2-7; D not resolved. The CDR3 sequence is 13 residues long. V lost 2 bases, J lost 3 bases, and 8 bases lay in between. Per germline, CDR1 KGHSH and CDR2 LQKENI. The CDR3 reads CASSPGINYEQYF. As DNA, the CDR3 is TGTGCCAGCTCACCAGGTATTAACTACGAGCAGTACTTC.

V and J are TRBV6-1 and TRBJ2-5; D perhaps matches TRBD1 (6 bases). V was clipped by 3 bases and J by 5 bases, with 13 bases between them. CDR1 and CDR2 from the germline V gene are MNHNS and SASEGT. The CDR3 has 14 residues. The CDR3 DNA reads TGTGCCAGCAGTGATTGGACAGAGAGGGAGACCCAGTACTTC. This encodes CASSDWTERETQYF.